Below, 27 T cell receptor beta chains from the same sample are listed, as sequenced in a study of identical twins. TCRdb re-called the 5' RACE reads through MiXCR, storing one row per CDR3 protein. The repertoire has roughly 630,000 distinct CDR3 sequences, about 7% of them found once; the top ten carry 1.6%. These same records also appear under a second study, on yellow fever vaccine responses in identical twins.

Sequenced sample: PBMCs. The receptors here all came from a woman aged 18-29 years in good health.

This clonotype appeared many times. This chain joins TRBV27 and TRBJ2-1; D unclear. The CDR3 has 15 residues. Per germline, CDR1 MNHEY and CDR2 SMNVEV (reference sequence). V was trimmed by 0 bases and J by 0 bases, leaving 6 bases between them. The CDR3 DNA reads as TGTGCCAGCAGTTTATCCCAGACCTCCTACAATGAGCAGTTCTTC. Translating gives CASSLSQTSYNEQFF.

The table lists this clonotype with a few counts. The chain joins TRBV6-2 or TRBV6-3 to TRBJ2-7, with 7 positions matching TRBD1. J gave up 4 bases and V 7 bases, and 10 bases lay outside the gene matches. The CDR3 totals 14 residues. The germline CDR1 and CDR2 sequences are MNHEY and SVGEGT. DNA for the CDR3: TGTGCCAGCAACCGAAACAGGGGCACGTACGAGCAGTACGTC. The encoded protein is CASNRNRGTYEQYV.

V usage is TRBV3-1 and J usage is TRBJ2-7, with D possibly being TRBD2 (6 bases). Trimming shortened V by 0 bases and J by 1 base, and 10 bases separated the two germline ends. Germline V lookup: CDR1 LGHDT, CDR2 YNNKEL (reference sequence). CDR3 length: 15 amino acids. CDR3 loop: CASSQDAAGSYEQYF. As DNA, the CDR3 is TGTGCCAGCAGCCAAGATGCAGCGGGTTCCTACGAGCAGTACTTC.

This chain joins TRBV3-1 and TRBJ2-7, with D tentatively TRBD1 (6 bases). CDR1 and CDR2 from the germline V gene are LGHDT and YNNKEL (reference sequence). This CDR3 comprises 17 residues. V lost 0 bases and J lost 2, with 17 bases in between. The chain's CDR3 is CASSQDPLQGPPYEQYF. The CDR3, as DNA: TGTGCCAGCAGCCAAGATCCCCTACAGGGTCCCCCCTACGAGCAGTACTTC.

This chain links TRBV11-1 with TRBJ1-2; the match to TRBD1 covers 7 bases. From germline, CDR1 is SGHAT and CDR2 FQDESV (reference sequence). CDR3 size: 19 residues. The V segment lost 4 bases and the J segment 4 bases; nucleotides outside the gene matches: 21. The CDR3 DNA reads TGTGCCAGCAGCTCGGGCAGTGACGGGACAGCACCTCTCGTCTATGGCTACACCTTC. Translation gives CASSSGSDGTAPLVYGYTF.

The chain recombines TRBV20-1 with TRBJ2-1, with TRBD2 identical over 12 bases. Looked up from germline, CDR1 is DFQATT and CDR2 is SNEGSKA (reference sequence). The CDR3 extends over 14 amino acids. Trimming took 6 bases from V and 9 from J; bases not matched to a gene: 9. CDR3 residues: CSARSSGGAGEQFF. The CDR3 nucleotides read TGCAGTGCAAGGTCTAGCGGGGGGGCCGGTGAGCAGTTCTTC.

The V gene is TRBV11-3, the J gene TRBJ2-1; 12 positions agree with TRBD2. Unmatched junction bases numbered 7, after V lost 2 bases and J lost 5 bases. The germline V gene has CDR1 SGHNT and CDR2 YENEEA. The CDR3 consists of 17 residues. CDR3 nucleotides: TGTGCCAGCAGCTTAATAAGGACTAGCGGGATTGACAATGAGCAGTTCTTC. This sequence encodes CASSLIRTSGIDNEQFF.

The chain links TRBV3-1 to TRBJ1-4, with 8 bases that match TRBD1. The germline V gene encodes CDR1 LGHDT and CDR2 YNNKEL (reference sequence). Unmatched junction bases numbered 15, after V lost 5 bases and J lost 10 bases. The CDR3 runs to 16 residues. CDR3 nucleotides: TGTGCCAGCAGCTACGTGAGATTGACGCAGGGGGCAAAACTGTTTTTT. This gives the protein CASSYVRLTQGAKLFF.

At least ten counts were recorded for this clonotype. The chain joins TRBV29-1 to TRBJ2-2; no definite D call. The germline V gene encodes CDR1 SQVTM and CDR2 ANQGSEA. The length of the CDR3 is 13 residues. Trimming shortened V by 4 bases and J by 5 bases, and 11 bases separated the two germline ends. The CDR3 DNA reads as TGCAGCGTTGGGTCAGGTTCTACCGGGGAGCTGTTTTTT. Translation gives CSVGSGSTGELFF.

This clonotype was observed many times. This chain links TRBV5-6 with TRBJ2-5; D tentatively reads TRBD1 or TRBD2 (5 bases each). The germline V gene encodes CDR1 SGHDT and CDR2 YYEEEE. Trimming removed 4 bases from V and 5 bases from J, with 9 bases in between. This CDR3 contains 12 residues. In DNA form, the CDR3 reads TGTGCCAGCAGCCTGGGGGTTGAGACCCAGTACTTC. Translation: CASSLGVETQYF. The whole variable domain, remainder taken from reference TRBV5-6 and TRBJ2-5, is DAGVTQSPTHLIKTRGQQVTLRCSPKSGHDTVSWYQQALGQGPQFIFQYYEEEERQRGNFPDRFSGHQFPNYSSELNVNALLLGDSALYLCASSLGVETQYFGPGTRLLVL.

The sample holds many counts of this clonotype. The J gene is TRBJ2-7, the V gene TRBV9; the D gene is possibly TRBD2 (6 bases). CDR1 SGDLS and CDR2 YYNGEE come from the germline V gene. V lost 3 bases and J 7 bases, leaving 17 bases between the germline ends. This CDR3 has 14 amino acids. The CDR3 nucleotides are TGTGCCAGCAGCGCCGGTTCTGGAGGGGAGGAGCAGTACGTC. Amino acids: CASSAGSGGEEQYV.

V usage is TRBV7-2 and J usage is TRBJ2-7, with no clear D. The CDR3 spans 15 residues. Per the germline V gene, CDR1 is SGHTA and CDR2 is FQGNSA. Trimming stripped 1 base from V and 2 bases from J, with 12 bases between. The CDR3 DNA is TGTGCCAGCAGCTTAGTGTCGGCAACTACCTACGAGCAGTACTTC. Protein product: CASSLVSATTYEQYF.

This chain connects TRBV7-2 to TRBJ2-5, with D possibly TRBD1 on 6 matching bases. The CDR3 is 13 residues long. The germline V gene has CDR1 SGHTA and CDR2 FQGNSA. V lost 7 bases, J lost 5 bases, and 14 bases lay in between. In DNA form, the CDR3 reads TGTGCCAGCACCAAGAGGGGGTCGGAGACCCAGTACTTC. Its translation: CASTKRGSETQYF. The entire variable domain, with the rest obtained from reference TRBV7-2 and TRBJ2-5, is as follows: GAGVSQSPSNKVTEKGKDVELRCDPISGHTALYWYRQSLGQGLEFLIYFQGNSAPDKSGLPSDRFSAERTGGSVSTLTIQRTQQEDSAVYLCASTKRGSETQYFGPGTRLLVL.

The genes are TRBV7-8 and TRBJ2-1; TRBD2 aligns across 7 bases. This CDR3 comprises 17 residues. Germline CDR1 and CDR2: SGHVS and FQNEAQ. With V trimmed by 6 bases and J by 3 bases, 14 bases remained unmatched. CDR3 protein: CASRFSLAGEGYNEQFF. For the CDR3, the DNA is TGTGCCAGCAGATTCTCGCTTGCGGGAGAGGGCTACAATGAGCAGTTCTTC.

In this sample, this clonotype turned up many times. The rearrangement joins TRBV3-1 to TRBJ2-1; perhaps D is TRBD1 or TRBD2 (6 bases each). CDR3 length equals 15 residues. CDR1 and CDR2 (germline): LGHDT, YNNKEL (reference sequence). Trimming left V 0 bases short and J 2 bases short, with 8 bases between. The CDR3 loop reads CASSQDGGPYNEQFF. CDR3 coding DNA: TGTGCCAGCAGCCAAGACGGGGGCCCCTACAATGAGCAGTTCTTC.

This chain uses TRBV7-9 with TRBJ2-3; D gene unclear. Germline V gives CDR1 SEHNR, CDR2 FQNEAQ (reference sequence). This CDR3 has 14 amino acids. Trimming shortened V by 1 base and J by 2 bases, and 7 bases separated the two germline ends. The CDR3 region is CASSLGRYTDTQYF. The CDR3 DNA follows: TGTGCCAGCAGCTTAGGAAGGTACACAGATACGCAGTATTTT.

The chain links TRBV27 to TRBJ2-3, with D possibly TRBD1 on 6 matching bases. CDR3 size: 11 residues. Trimming took off 7 bases at V and 9 bases at J, with 11 bases between the two ends. CDR1 and CDR2 (germline): MNHEY, SMNVEV (reference sequence). The CDR3 here is CASIQGGTQYF. CDR3 DNA: TGTGCCAGCATACAGGGTGGGACGCAGTATTTT.

This clonotype came up a few times. This chain connects TRBV7-3 to TRBJ2-7; a possible D gene is TRBD1 (6 bases). Germline values: CDR1 SGHTA, CDR2 FQGTGA. This CDR3 spans 15 amino acids. With 5 bases removed from V and 5 bases from J, the gap between germline ends came to 19 bases. CDR3 bases: TGTGCCAGCAGCCCCCGTAGCGCAGGGGAGAACGAGCAGTACTTC. Translated: CASSPRSAGENEQYF.

This chain links TRBV28 with TRBJ1-5; tentative D call: TRBD1 (5 bases). This CDR3 contains 15 residues. The germline V and J ends were trimmed by 6 bases and 0 bases, with 12 bases remaining between them. Germline V lookup: CDR1 MDHEN, CDR2 SYDVKM. The CDR3: CASRGVLYSNQPQHF. The DNA for the CDR3 is TGTGCCAGCAGGGGGGTCCTATATAGCAATCAGCCCCAGCATTTT.

The genes are TRBV4-1 and TRBJ1-2; 8 bases map to TRBD1. V trimming: 1 base; J trimming: 6 bases; junction bases outside the gene matches: 4. CDR1 and CDR2 (germline): MGHRA, YSYEKL. The CDR3 extends over 14 amino acids. CDR3 in amino acids: CASSQVTGGDGYTF. The CDR3 DNA sequence: TGCGCCAGCAGCCAAGTAACAGGGGGGGATGGCTACACCTTC.

The sample holds many counts of this clonotype. The V call is TRBV25-1, the J call TRBJ2-3; tentatively, D is TRBD1 (6 bases). V was clipped by 4 bases and J by 0 bases, with 14 bases between them. CDR1 and CDR2 (germline): MGHDK, SYGVNS. This CDR3 is 16 amino acids long. The CDR3 DNA reads as TGTGCCAGCAGTGCCACAGGGATTACTAGCACAGATACGCAGTATTTT. Its protein product is CASSATGITSTDTQYF.

A few counts support this clonotype. The chain carries TRBV25-1 and TRBJ2-7; 10 nucleotides agree with TRBD2. The trim removed 7 bases at V and 3 bases at J, leaving 18 bases unmatched. This CDR3 comprises 18 residues. Looked up from germline, CDR1 is MGHDK and CDR2 is SYGVNS. As DNA, the CDR3 is TGTGCCAGCAACCAGGGGGGGGCTAGCGGGAGTCTGTTCTACGAGCAGTACTTC. Translated, it gives CASNQGGASGSLFYEQYF.

This clonotype has a count of ten or more. The chain recombines TRBV11-3 with TRBJ2-1; the match to TRBD1 covers 8 bases. This CDR3 has 13 amino acids. Trimming at V came to 3 bases and at J to 10 bases, leaving 5 bases not matched to a gene. Germline V gene data show CDR1 as SGHNT and CDR2 as YENEEA. The CDR3 nucleotides read TGTGCCAGCAGCTTCCCGGACAGGGACGAGCAGTTCTTC. As protein: CASSFPDRDEQFF.

This clonotype was seen only a few times. This chain uses TRBV27 with TRBJ1-6; D is possibly TRBD1 (6 bases). Trimming shortened V by 6 bases and J by 10 bases, and 10 bases separated the two germline ends. From germline, CDR1 is MNHEY and CDR2 SMNVEV (reference sequence). CDR3 length: 12 amino acids. CDR3: CASRQGRSPLHF. CDR3 DNA sequence: TGTGCCAGCAGACAGGGTCGATCACCCCTCCACTTT.

V gene TRBV28 combines with J gene TRBJ2-6, with D perhaps being TRBD1 or TRBD2 (5 bases each). The CDR3 length is 15 residues. Germline loops: CDR1 MDHEN, CDR2 SYDVKM. V lost 4 bases and J 0 bases, leaving 7 bases between the germline ends. This CDR3 reads CASSSGSSGANVLTF. CDR3 bases: TGTGCCAGCAGTTCAGGGAGCTCTGGGGCCAACGTCCTGACTTTC.

Only a few counts were recorded for this clonotype. The chain joins TRBV7-9 to TRBJ2-5, with a tentative D call TRBD1 (5 bases). The CDR3 extends over 14 amino acids. Trimming took off 0 bases at V and 1 base at J, with 6 bases between the two ends. Germline CDR1 and CDR2: SEHNR and FQNEAQ (reference sequence). CDR3 loop: CASSLADIQETQYF. Written as DNA, the CDR3 is TGTGCCAGCAGCTTAGCGGACATCCAAGAGACCCAGTACTTC.

The rearrangement joins TRBV27 to TRBJ2-2; 8 bases are shared with TRBD1. The CDR3 runs to 15 residues. Germline CDR1 is MNHEY and CDR2 is SMNVEV (reference sequence). V lost 5 bases to trimming and J lost 5 bases; unmatched junction nucleotides: 7. Written as DNA, the CDR3 is TGTGCCAGCAGTGCTACAGGGGGATGGACCGGGGAGCTGTTTTTT. Encoded protein: CASSATGGWTGELFF.